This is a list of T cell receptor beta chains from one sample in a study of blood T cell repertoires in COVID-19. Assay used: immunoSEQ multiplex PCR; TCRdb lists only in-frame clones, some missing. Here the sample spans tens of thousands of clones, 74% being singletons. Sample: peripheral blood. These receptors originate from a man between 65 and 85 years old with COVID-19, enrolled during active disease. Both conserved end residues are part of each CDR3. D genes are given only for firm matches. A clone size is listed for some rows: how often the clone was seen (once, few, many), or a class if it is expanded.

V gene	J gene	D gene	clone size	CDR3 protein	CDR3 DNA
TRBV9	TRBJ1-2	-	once	CASSVEQNYGYTF	TGTGCCAGCAGCGTAGAACAGAACTATGGCTACACCTTC
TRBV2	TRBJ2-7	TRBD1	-	CAREGQGSDEQYF	TGTGCCAGGGAGGGACAGGGAAGCGACGAGCAGTACTTC
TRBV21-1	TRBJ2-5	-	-	CASSKGLAGDLETQYF	TGTGCCAGCAGCAAGGGACTAGCGGGAGACTTGGAGACCCAGTACTTC
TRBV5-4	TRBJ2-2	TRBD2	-	CASSLGTSRANTGELFF	TGTGCCAGCAGCCTGGGGACTAGCCGGGCGAACACCGGGGAGCTGTTTTTT
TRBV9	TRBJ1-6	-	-	CASRTDNSPLHF	TGTGCCAGCAGGACAGATAATTCACCCCTCCACTTT
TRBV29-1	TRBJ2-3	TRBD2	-	CSVEELGLGVADTQYF	TGCAGCGTTGAAGAATTGGGACTAGGGGTGGCAGATACGCAGTATTTT
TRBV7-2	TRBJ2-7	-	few	CASSLVPPVHEQYF	TGTGCCAGCAGCTTAGTACCTCCGGTCCACGAGCAGTACTTC
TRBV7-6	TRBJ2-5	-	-	CASGSGIKETQYF	TGTGCCAGCGGAAGCGGTATAAAAGAGACCCAGTACTTC
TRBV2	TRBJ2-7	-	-	CASNQDTYEQYF	TGTGCCAGCAATCAGGACACCTACGAGCAGTACTTC
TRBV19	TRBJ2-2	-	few	CASNKPTGQGRTGELFF	TGTGCCAGTAATAAACCAACCGGGCAGGGTAGGACCGGGGAGCTGTTTTTT
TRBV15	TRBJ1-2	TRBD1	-	CATSRDEVSQGAGYGYTF	TGTGCCACCAGCAGAGATGAAGTGTCACAGGGGGCTGGCTATGGCTACACCTTC
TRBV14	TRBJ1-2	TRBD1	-	CASSYGQGRDGYTF	TGTGCCAGCAGCTACGGACAGGGTAGGGATGGCTACACCTTC
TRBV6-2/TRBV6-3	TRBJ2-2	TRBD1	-	CASSWGQDTGELFF	TGTGCCAGCAGCTGGGGACAGGACACCGGGGAGCTGTTTTTT
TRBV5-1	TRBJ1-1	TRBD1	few	CASSLGTGDITEAFF	TGCGCCAGCAGCTTGGGGACAGGGGATATCACTGAAGCTTTCTTT
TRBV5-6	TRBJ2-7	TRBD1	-	CASSLETGGLEQYF	TGTGCCAGCAGCTTGGAGACAGGGGGCTTAGAGCAGTACTTC
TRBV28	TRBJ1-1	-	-	CASSSPAGLSTEAFF	TGTGCCAGCAGTTCCCCCGCAGGGCTATCCACTGAAGCTTTCTTT
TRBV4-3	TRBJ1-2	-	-	CASSQGLSGAYGYTF	TGCGCCAGCAGCCAAGGGTTGTCAGGGGCCTATGGCTACACCTTC
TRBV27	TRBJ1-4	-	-	CASSFWGGNEKLFF	TGTGCCAGCAGTTTCTGGGGGGGAAATGAAAAACTGTTTTTT
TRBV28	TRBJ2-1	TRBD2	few	CASNPAGGSYNEQFF	TGTGCCAGCAACCCAGCGGGAGGTAGCTACAATGAGCAGTTCTTC
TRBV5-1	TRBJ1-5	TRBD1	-	CASSPTGGDQPQHF	TGCGCCAGCAGCCCGACAGGGGGCGATCAGCCCCAGCATTTT
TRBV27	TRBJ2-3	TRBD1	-	CASSAKTGASTDTQYF	TGTGCCAGCAGTGCAAAGACAGGGGCGTCCACAGATACGCAGTATTTT
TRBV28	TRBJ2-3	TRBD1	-	CASSETGRTDTQYF	TGTGCCAGCAGCGAGACAGGGCGCACGGATACGCAGTATTTT
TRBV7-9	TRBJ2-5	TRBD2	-	CASSPPRTSGETQYF	TGTGCCAGCAGTCCACCACGGACTAGCGGGGAGACCCAGTACTTC
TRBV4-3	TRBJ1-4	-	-	CASSHTTGANEKLFF	TGCGCCAGCAGCCACACAACCGGGGCTAATGAAAAACTGTTTTTT
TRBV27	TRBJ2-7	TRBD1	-	CASSQPRDSPYEQYF	TGTGCCAGCAGCCAACCCCGGGACAGCCCCTACGAGCAGTACTTC
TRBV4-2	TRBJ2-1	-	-	CASSQDLGGDEQFF	TGTGCCAGCAGCCAAGATCTTGGAGGCGATGAGCAGTTCTTC
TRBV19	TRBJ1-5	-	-	CASRTGQISNQPQHF	TGTGCCAGTAGAACGGGACAAATTAGCAATCAGCCCCAGCATTTT
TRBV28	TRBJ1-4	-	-	CASSFFATNEKLFF	TGTGCCAGCAGTTTCTTTGCAACTAATGAAAAACTGTTTTTT
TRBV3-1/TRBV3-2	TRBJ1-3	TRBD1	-	CASSLGQGPRAGNTIYF	TGTGCCAGCAGCCTCGGACAGGGACCACGGGCGGGAAACACCATATATTTT
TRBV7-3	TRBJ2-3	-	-	CASSFTPGTDTQYF	TGTGCCAGCAGCTTCACCCCGGGTACAGATACGCAGTATTTT
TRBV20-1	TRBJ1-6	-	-	CSASGPMRNSPLHF	TGCAGTGCTAGTGGCCCTATGAGGAATTCACCCCTCCACTTT
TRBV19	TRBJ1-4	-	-	CASSRKPGATNEKLFF	TGTGCCAGTAGTAGAAAACCCGGGGCAACTAATGAAAAACTGTTTTTT
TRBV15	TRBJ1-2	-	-	CATRPTEIYGYTF	TGTGCCACCAGGCCTACGGAGATCTATGGCTACACCTTC
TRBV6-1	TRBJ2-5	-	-	CASSERWGEQETQYF	TGTGCCAGCAGTGAAAGGTGGGGGGAGCAAGAGACCCAGTACTTC
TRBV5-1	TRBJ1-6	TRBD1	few	CASSLLPGGRYNSPLHF	TGCGCCAGCAGCTTGCTGCCAGGGGGAAGGTATAATTCACCCCTCCACTTT
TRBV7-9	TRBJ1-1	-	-	CASSLTGNTEAFF	TGTGCCAGCAGTCTTACAGGGAACACTGAAGCTTTCTTT
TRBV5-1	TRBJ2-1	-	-	CASSLSYEQFF	TGCGCCAGCAGCTTATCATATGAGCAGTTCTTC
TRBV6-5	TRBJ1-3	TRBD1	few	CASTEQGAPGNTIYF	TGTGCCAGCACCGAGCAGGGGGCGCCGGGAAACACCATATATTTT
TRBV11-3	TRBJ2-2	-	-	CASSLEGATTGELFF	TGTGCCAGCAGCTTAGAGGGGGCGACCACCGGGGAGCTGTTTTTT
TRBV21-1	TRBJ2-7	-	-	CASILIYYPSYEQYF	TGTGCCAGCATCCTGATTTACTACCCGAGTTACGAGCAGTACTTC
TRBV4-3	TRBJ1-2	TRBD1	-	CASSQYKAGGTGYGYTF	TGCGCCAGCAGCCAATATAAAGCAGGTGGGACAGGGTATGGCTACACCTTC
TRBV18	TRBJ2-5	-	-	CASSPRTEETQYF	TGTGCCAGCTCACCGCGTACAGAAGAGACCCAGTACTTC
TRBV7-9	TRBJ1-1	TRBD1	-	CASSLGTGHTEAFF	TGTGCCAGCAGCTTAGGGACAGGGCACACTGAAGCTTTCTTT
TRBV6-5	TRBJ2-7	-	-	CASSYSAEAYEQYF	TGTGCCAGCAGTTACTCGGCGGAGGCCTACGAGCAGTACTTC
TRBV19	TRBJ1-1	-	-	CASKEASRGTEAFF	TGTGCCAGTAAAGAGGCGAGTCGGGGCACTGAAGCTTTCTTT
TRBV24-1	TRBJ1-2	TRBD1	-	CATSEATGGYGYTF	TGTGCCACCAGTGAGGCGACAGGGGGTTATGGCTACACCTTC
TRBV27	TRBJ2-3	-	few	CASSLSGGTQYF	TGTGCCAGCAGTTTAAGCGGAGGCACGCAGTATTTT
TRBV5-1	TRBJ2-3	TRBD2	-	CASTLAGVSSADTQYF	TGCGCCAGCACACTAGCGGGAGTGAGCTCCGCAGATACGCAGTATTTT
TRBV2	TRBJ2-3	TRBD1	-	CASRDRGDTQYF	TGTGCCAGCAGAGACAGGGGAGATACGCAGTATTTT
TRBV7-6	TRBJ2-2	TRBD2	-	CASSLEVVLAGDGELFF	TGTGCCAGCAGCTTGGAGGTGGTACTAGCGGGAGACGGGGAGCTGTTTTTT
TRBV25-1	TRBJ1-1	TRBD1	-	CASSGQGRGKAFF	TGTGCCAGCAGTGGACAGGGGCGTGGTAAAGCTTTCTTT
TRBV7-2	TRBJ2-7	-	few	CASSTERAERKSSYEQYF	TGTGCCAGCAGCACGGAGAGGGCGGAGCGGAAGAGCTCCTACGAGCAGTACTTC
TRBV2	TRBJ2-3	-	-	CASKPSFLVTQYF	TGTGCCAGCAAGCCTAGCTTCTTGGTCACGCAGTATTTT
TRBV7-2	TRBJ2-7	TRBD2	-	CASSLVGTSGTQYF	TGTGCCAGCAGCTTAGTAGGGACTAGCGGGACTCAGTACTTC
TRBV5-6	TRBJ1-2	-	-	CASSMDSTPIYGYTF	TGTGCCAGCAGTATGGACAGCACCCCAATCTATGGCTACACCTTC
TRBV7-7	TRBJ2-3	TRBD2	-	CASSLGSGPSTDTQYF	TGTGCTAGCAGCTTAGGTAGCGGGCCTAGCACAGATACGCAGTATTTT
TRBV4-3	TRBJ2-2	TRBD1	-	CASSQEDRGDYTGELFF	TGCGCCAGCAGCCAAGAGGACAGGGGAGATTACACCGGGGAGCTGTTTTTT
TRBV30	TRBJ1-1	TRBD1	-	CAWSVLGGGGTGLNSFF	TGTGCCTGGAGTGTACTAGGTGGTGGCGGGACAGGGCTTAATTCCTTCTTT